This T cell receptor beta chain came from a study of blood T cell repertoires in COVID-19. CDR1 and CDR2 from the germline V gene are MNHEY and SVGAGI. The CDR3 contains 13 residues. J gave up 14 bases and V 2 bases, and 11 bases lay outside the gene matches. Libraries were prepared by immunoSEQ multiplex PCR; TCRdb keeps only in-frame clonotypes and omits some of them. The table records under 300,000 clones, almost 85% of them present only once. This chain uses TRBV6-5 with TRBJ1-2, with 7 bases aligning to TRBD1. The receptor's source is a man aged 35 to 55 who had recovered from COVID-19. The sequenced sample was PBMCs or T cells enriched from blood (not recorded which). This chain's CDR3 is CASSYDEGAPGTF. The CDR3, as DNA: TGTGCCAGCAGTTACGATGAGGGGGCGCCTGGGACCTTC.